This is a list of T cell receptor beta chains from one sample in a study of blood T cells in healthy people across ages. TCRdb re-called the 5' RACE reads through MiXCR, storing one row per CDR3 protein. The profile shows 850,000 to 1,000,000 distinct CDR3 sequences, roughly 47% of them singletons. The sequenced sample was blood. Receptors originate from a woman aged 60-75 years in good health. CDR3s include the opening cysteine and the closing phenylalanine or tryptophan.

J gene,V gene,CDR3 protein
TRBJ2-5,TRBV20-1,CSARGVTDRQETQYF
TRBJ2-7,TRBV5-6,CASSVGSYEQYF
TRBJ2-7,TRBV3-1,CASSQDSQGAYEQYF
TRBJ2-2,TRBV6-2/TRBV6-3,CASSYRLDTGELFF
TRBJ1-4,TRBV12-3/TRBV12-4,CASRTNEKLFF
TRBJ1-5,TRBV20-1,CSATTGIISNQPQHF
TRBJ1-2,TRBV9,CASSVPQSRSDRYTF
TRBJ2-1,TRBV6-5,CASSLDRAISNEQFF
TRBJ2-7,TRBV27,CASSLDGRGYEQYF
TRBJ2-7,TRBV28,CASSAAQGDYEQYF
TRBJ1-1,TRBV3-1,CASSQSDRLNTEAFF
TRBJ1-1,TRBV27,CASRGRGWYGGTEAFF
TRBJ2-7,TRBV27,CASAPGRSHEQYF
TRBJ2-4,TRBV3-1,CASTPRGSKNVQYF
TRBJ1-2,TRBV15,CATSRVAASYGYTF
TRBJ1-1,TRBV12-3/TRBV12-4,CASTPRGQNTEAFF
TRBJ2-5,TRBV7-9,CASSLELTSMGETQYF
.,TRBV11-2,CASSQLAEAGNYEQYF
TRBJ2-2,TRBV29-1,CSVDKGANTGELFF
TRBJ2-5,TRBV4-1,CASSSLSVETQYF
TRBJ1-2,TRBV24-1,CATSDGTPRRGYTF
TRBJ1-2,TRBV11-2,CASSSGTGSYGYTF
TRBJ2-5,TRBV12-3/TRBV12-4,CAGRQGFSQETQYF
TRBJ2-1,TRBV3-1,CASTTGGRNEQFF
TRBJ1-4,TRBV20-1,CSAGWDRLNEKLFF
TRBJ1-1,TRBV7-9,CASSSNNMNTEAFF
TRBJ1-1,TRBV5-1,CASSLERQGWTEAFF
TRBJ2-1,TRBV4-1,CASSQTGGEQFF
TRBJ2-5,TRBV4-1,CASSHQWDRGETQYF
TRBJ2-7,TRBV7-8,CASSLDLGGSYEQYF
TRBJ2-1,TRBV18,CASSPWTTQQNEQFF
TRBJ2-7,TRBV30,CAWSRGGQGYEQYF
TRBJ1-2,TRBV5-6,CASSQRGHTNYGYTF
TRBJ2-5,TRBV7-2,CASREGGTKETQYF
TRBJ2-1,TRBV29-1,CSVASGTNEQFF
TRBJ2-7,TRBV4-1,CASSQVGTRSYEQYF
TRBJ2-7,TRBV28,CASSPAGTGGYEQYF
TRBJ2-4,TRBV15,CATSRDVATGSNAYF
TRBJ2-3,TRBV20-1,CSANLRGLLATDTQYF
TRBJ2-5,TRBV4-1,CAGSGAATETQYF
TRBJ2-3,TRBV18,CASSPPMGDTQYF
TRBJ1-4,TRBV10-2,CASSLQFNEKLFF
TRBJ2-5,TRBV2,CASLKLGETQYF
.,TRBV6-5,CASSYGRRPYEQYF
.,TRBV28,CASSSTGATIYEQYF
TRBJ1-2,TRBV12-3/TRBV12-4,CASSLMGDGGYTF
TRBJ1-2,TRBV4-2,CASSRDPDSFVYGYTF
TRBJ2-7,TRBV4-1,CASSPRTRTSGSSYEQYF
TRBJ2-7,TRBV20-1,CSAVPGSSPSYEQYF
TRBJ2-5,TRBV6-2/TRBV6-3,CASSDSAPGWRQYF
TRBJ2-2,TRBV28,CASTPGGLTNTGELFF
.,TRBV20-1,CSASAGPHEQYF
TRBJ2-5,TRBV11-2,CASSLDPRGNNEQYF